This passage covers 10 T cell receptor beta chains from one sample sequenced in a study of brain metastases from non-small cell lung cancer. TCRdb keeps only in-frame clones here, not all; method: immunoSEQ multiplex PCR. The sample has 14,000 to 15,000 clones, under 85% seen once; the top ten hold less than 9%. The sequenced sample consisted of primary lung tumor tissue. These receptors were taken from a donor aged 40 or older with non-small cell lung cancer.

The chain links TRBV7-2 to TRBJ2-7, with 9 bases fitting TRBD1. The germline CDR1 and CDR2 sequences are SGHTA and FQGNSA. Trimming cost V 5 bases and J 3 bases; bases outside gene matches: 5. The CDR3 length is 14 residues. CDR3 sequence: CASSHGTGYYEQYF. In DNA, the CDR3 is TGTGCCAGCAGCCACGGGACAGGGTACTACGAGCAGTACTTC.

The chain couples TRBV29-1 to TRBJ1-1; 10 nucleotides line up with TRBD1. The germline gives CDR1 SQVTM, CDR2 ANQGSEA. This CDR3 contains 14 residues. V shed 8 bases, J shed 4 bases, and the junction held 10 bases outside the gene matches. CDR3 in amino acids: CSTGQGVSRTEAFF. CDR3 DNA: TGCAGCACCGGACAGGGGGTGTCGCGCACTGAAGCTTTCTTT. Complete variable domain (other parts from reference TRBV29-1 and TRBJ1-1): SAVISQKPSRDICQRGTSLTIQCQVDSQVTMMFWYRQQPGQSLTLIATANQGSEATYESGFVIDKFPISRPNLTFSTLTVSNMSPEDSSIYLCSTGQGVSRTEAFFGQGTRLTVV.

The rearrangement uses TRBV2 and TRBJ2-7, with no clear D. CDR1 and CDR2 from the germline V gene are SNHLY and FYNNEI. Trimming cost V 5 bases and J 1 base, with 3 bases left between them. The CDR3 has 11 amino acids. This CDR3 reads CASSLSYEQYV. DNA of the CDR3: TGTGCCAGCAGTCTTTCCTACGAGCAGTACGTC.

The V gene is TRBV30, the J gene TRBJ2-2; D not certain. The germline V gene encodes CDR1 GTSNPN and CDR2 SVGIG (reference sequence). Trimming removed 0 bases from V and 7 bases from J, with 6 bases in between. The CDR3 has 12 amino acids. In DNA, the CDR3 is TGTGCCTGGAGTGTAGTGGGCGGGGAGCTGTTTTTT. Amino acids: CAWSVVGGELFF.

A note on this clone: One junction end disagrees with the germline gene, perhaps due to a read error. Other DNA sequences in the sample encode the same CDR3. The chain combines TRBV10-2 with TRBJ1-2; D may be TRBD1 (5 bases). CDR3 size: 18 residues. Germline V gene lookup returns CDR1 WSHSY and CDR2 SAAADI. Written as DNA, the CDR3 is TGTGCCAGCAGTGAGTCTTCCTCGGGACGGCAAGCTAACTATGGCTACACCTTC. Its protein product is CASSESSSGRQANYGYTF.

The CDR3 coding sequence is TGTGCCTCCAGGACGGACTCGACTACCTACGAGCAGTACTTC. Protein sequence: CASRTDSTTYEQYF. The chain recombines TRBV7-2 with TRBJ2-7; D might be TRBD2 (5 bases). Germline CDR1 and CDR2: SGHTA and FQGNSA. This CDR3 comprises 14 residues. Trimming took 11 bases from V and 2 from J, leaving 19 bases between them.

This chain joins TRBV7-6 and TRBJ2-5; TRBD1 is a possible D gene (6 bases). The CDR3 consists of 15 residues. V was trimmed by 5 bases and J by 2 bases, leaving 15 bases between them. Germline V CDR1 and CDR2: SGHVS, FNYEAQ. CDR3 bases: TGTGCCAGCAGCCTAGAACAGGGTTTACAAGAGACCCAGTACTTC. Residues: CASSLEQGLQETQYF.

J is TRBJ1-2 and V is TRBV4-3; 8 nucleotides line up with TRBD1. Germline-derived CDR1 and CDR2 are LGHNA and YSLEER. The CDR3 is made up of 15 amino acids. V shed 0 bases and J 6 bases; nucleotides not matched to a gene: 6. DNA for the CDR3: TGCGCCAGCAGCCAAGATCGGACAGGGCTCAATGGCTACACCTTC. Translated, it gives CASSQDRTGLNGYTF.

The chain carries TRBV11-3 and TRBJ2-1; D remains ambiguous. V lost 1 base, J lost 0 bases, and 4 bases lay in between. This CDR3 comprises 14 residues. CDR1 and CDR2 (germline): SGHNT, YENEEA. CDR3 bases: TGTGCCAGCAGCTTAGGTCCCTCCTACAATGAGCAGTTCTTC. Protein sequence: CASSLGPSYNEQFF.

The J gene is TRBJ1-2, the V gene TRBV6-6; 8 nucleotides align to TRBD1. The germline gives CDR1 MNHNY, CDR2 SVGAGI (reference sequence). This CDR3 is built from 14 residues. Germline trimming cut 0 bases from V and 3 bases from J; bases unmatched to any gene: 0. The CDR3 loop reads CASSYSQGDYGYTF. CDR3 coding DNA: TGTGCCAGCAGTTACTCACAGGGGGACTATGGCTACACCTTC.